This T cell receptor beta chain stems from a study of control samples from healthy donors and cancer patients. V shed 3 bases, J shed 8 bases, and the junction held 9 bases outside the gene matches. Germline V gene data show CDR1 as SGHNT and CDR2 as YYREEE (reference sequence). The CDR3 has 14 amino acids. Produced via immunoSEQ multiplex PCR; TCRdb's table is partial and in-frame only. The data hold some 99,000 clones, with approximately 90% observed a single time. What was sequenced was blood. V and J are TRBV5-4 and TRBJ1-1; 8 bases match TRBD1. This receptor was identified in a human donor in good health. The donor label of this sample is uncertain. The CDR3 region has the DNA TGTGCCAGCAGCTCAATGACAGGGGCTCGGGAAGCTTTCTTT. Translation: CASSSMTGAREAFF.